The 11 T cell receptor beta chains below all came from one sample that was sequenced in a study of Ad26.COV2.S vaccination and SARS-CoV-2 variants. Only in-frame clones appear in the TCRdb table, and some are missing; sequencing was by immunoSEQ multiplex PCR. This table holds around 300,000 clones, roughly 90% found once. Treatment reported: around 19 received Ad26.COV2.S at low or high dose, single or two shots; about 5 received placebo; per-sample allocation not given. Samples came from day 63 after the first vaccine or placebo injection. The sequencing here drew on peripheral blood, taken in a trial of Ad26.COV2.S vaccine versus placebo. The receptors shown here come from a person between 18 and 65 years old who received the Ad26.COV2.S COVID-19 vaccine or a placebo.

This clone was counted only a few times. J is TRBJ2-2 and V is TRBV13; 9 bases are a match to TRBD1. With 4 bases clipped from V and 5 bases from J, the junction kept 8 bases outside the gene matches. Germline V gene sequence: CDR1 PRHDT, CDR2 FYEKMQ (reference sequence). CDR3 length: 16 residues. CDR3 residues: CASSSSGTGQTGELFF. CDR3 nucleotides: TGTGCCAGCAGCTCCTCCGGGACAGGGCAGACCGGGGAGCTGTTTTTT. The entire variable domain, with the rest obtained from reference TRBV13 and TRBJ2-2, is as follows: AAGVIQSPRHLIKEKRETATLKCYPIPRHDTVYWYQQGPGQDPQFLISFYEKMQSDKGSIPDRFSAQQFSDYHSELNMSSLELGDSALYFCASSSSGTGQTGELFFGEGSRLTVL.

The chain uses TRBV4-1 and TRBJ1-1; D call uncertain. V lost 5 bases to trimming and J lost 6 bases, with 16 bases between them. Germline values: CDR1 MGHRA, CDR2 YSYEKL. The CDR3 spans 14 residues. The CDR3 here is CASSLPGGRAEAFF. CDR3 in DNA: TGCGCCAGCAGCTTACCCGGAGGAAGGGCTGAAGCTTTCTTT.

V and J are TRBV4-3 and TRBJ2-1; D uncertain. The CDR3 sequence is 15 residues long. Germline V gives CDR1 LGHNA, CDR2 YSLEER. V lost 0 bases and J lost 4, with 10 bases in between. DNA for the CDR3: TGCGCCAGCAGCCAAGATGGAATCCCTTACAATGAGCAGTTCTTC. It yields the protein CASSQDGIPYNEQFF.

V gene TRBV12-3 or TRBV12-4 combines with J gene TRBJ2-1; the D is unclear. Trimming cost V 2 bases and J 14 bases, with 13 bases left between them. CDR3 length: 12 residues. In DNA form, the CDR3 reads TGTGCCAGCAGTTTAACGCCCCCAAAAGAGTTCTTC. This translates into CASSLTPPKEFF.

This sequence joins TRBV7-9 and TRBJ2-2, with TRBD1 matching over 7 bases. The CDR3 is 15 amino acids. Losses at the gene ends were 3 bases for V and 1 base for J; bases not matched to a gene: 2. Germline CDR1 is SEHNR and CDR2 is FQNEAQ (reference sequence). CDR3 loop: CASSFRQGNTGELFF. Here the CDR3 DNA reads TGTGCCAGCAGCTTTCGACAGGGGAACACCGGGGAGCTGTTTTTT.

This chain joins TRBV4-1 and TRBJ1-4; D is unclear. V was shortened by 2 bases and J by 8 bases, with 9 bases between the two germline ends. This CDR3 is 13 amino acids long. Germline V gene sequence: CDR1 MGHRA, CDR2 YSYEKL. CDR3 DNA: TGCGCCAGCAGCCAAAACCCCTTGGAAAAACTGTTTTTT. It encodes CASSQNPLEKLFF.

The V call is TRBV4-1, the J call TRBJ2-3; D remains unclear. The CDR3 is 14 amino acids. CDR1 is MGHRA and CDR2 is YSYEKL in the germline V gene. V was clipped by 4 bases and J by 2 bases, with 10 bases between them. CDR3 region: CASSPSPTTDTQYF. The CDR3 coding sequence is TGCGCCAGCAGCCCCTCTCCCACCACAGATACGCAGTATTTT.

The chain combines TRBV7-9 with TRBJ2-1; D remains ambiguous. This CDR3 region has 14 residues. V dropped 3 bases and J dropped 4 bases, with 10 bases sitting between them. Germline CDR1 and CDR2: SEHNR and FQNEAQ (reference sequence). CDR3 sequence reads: CASSFESSYNEQFF. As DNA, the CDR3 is TGTGCCAGCAGCTTTGAGTCCAGTTACAATGAGCAGTTCTTC.

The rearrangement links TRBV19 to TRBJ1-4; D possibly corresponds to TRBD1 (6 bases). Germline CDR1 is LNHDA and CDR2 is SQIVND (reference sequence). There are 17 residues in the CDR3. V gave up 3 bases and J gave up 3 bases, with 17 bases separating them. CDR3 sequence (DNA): TGTGCCAGTAGTATGGAACTTTTACAGGGCCCTAATGAAAAACTGTTTTTT. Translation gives CASSMELLQGPNEKLFF.

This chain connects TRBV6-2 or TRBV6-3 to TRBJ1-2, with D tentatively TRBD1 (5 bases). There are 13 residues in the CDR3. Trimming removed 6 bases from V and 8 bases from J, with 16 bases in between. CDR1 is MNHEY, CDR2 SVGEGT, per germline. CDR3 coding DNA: TGTGCCAGCAGCGACCAGGGAAGAGGGGGCTACACCTTC. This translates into CASSDQGRGGYTF.

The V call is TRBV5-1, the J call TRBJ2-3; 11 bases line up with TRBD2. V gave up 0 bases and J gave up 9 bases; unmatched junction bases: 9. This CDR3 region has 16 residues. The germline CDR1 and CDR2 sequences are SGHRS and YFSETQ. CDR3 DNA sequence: TGCGCCAGCAGCTTGGAGATAGCGGGGGGGCCGAGGACGCAGTATTTT. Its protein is CASSLEIAGGPRTQYF.